The 3 T cell receptor beta chains in this list originate from one sample, sequenced in a study of blood T cell repertoires in COVID-19. TCRdb's table, derived via immunoSEQ multiplex PCR, lists solely in-frame clones and lacks some. Among more than 300,000 clones listed, about 89% were seen once. The sample taken for sequencing was peripheral blood. These receptors all come from a woman between 25 and 40 years old with COVID-19, enrolled during active disease.

This clone was picked up one time. J is TRBJ2-7 and V is TRBV6-5; tentative D call: TRBD1 (6 bases). The CDR3 is 14 residues long. Germline-derived CDR1 and CDR2 are MNHEY and SVGAGI. V lost 7 bases and J 2 bases, leaving 15 bases between the germline ends. CDR3 residues: CASNPPGAPYEQYF. CDR3 in DNA: TGTGCCAGCAATCCACCAGGGGCCCCCTACGAGCAGTACTTC.

The rearrangement links TRBV5-1 to TRBJ2-1, with D possibly TRBD2 on 6 matching bases. The CDR3 spans 14 residues. V was trimmed by 4 bases and J by 6 bases, leaving 14 bases between them. CDR1 and CDR2 (germline): SGHRS, YFSETQ. The CDR3 loop reads CASSRIQGGNEQFF. The CDR3 DNA reads TGCGCCAGCAGCCGAATTCAGGGAGGCAATGAGCAGTTCTTC.

The chain uses TRBV6-2 or TRBV6-3 and TRBJ1-2; 8 positions agree with TRBD1. This CDR3 spans 16 amino acids. The V gene end was trimmed by 2 bases and the J gene end by 3 bases; junction bases not matched to a gene: 8. CDR1 and CDR2 from the germline V gene are MNHEY and SVGEGT. DNA of the CDR3: TGTGCCAGCAGTTACGCGTGGCAGGGGGCGGACTATGGCTACACCTTC. Amino acids: CASSYAWQGADYGYTF.